The entry that follows covers one TCR beta chain sequence. What it binds is unknown. TPEX cells were early memory CD8+ T cells (CCR7+ PD-1+ TIGIT+) that had exhausted-like traits. CD8+ T cells were isolated by negative magnetic selection. This entry belongs to a study of human CD8 memory T cell subsets. This CDR3 is 17 amino acids long. The germline V gene encodes CDR1 DFQATT and CDR2 SNEGSKA (reference sequence). Preparation of the TCR beta libraries relied on UMI-labeled 5' RACE. Per the authors' pipeline: Per TCR beta library, functional CDR3 beta clonotypes numbered roughly 2,700 to 18,000. Reprocessing the 5' RACE reads, TCRdb reports a single entry for every CDR3 protein and omits DNA. The V and J calls were not made by the authors but by TCRdb's processing. The table lists more than 6,000 distinct CDR3 sequences. Study observations and caveats: This study sequenced T cell receptor beta chains alone.

Sequences were obtained from CD8+ T cells from PBMCs. The TCR comes from a human donor in good health. The genes are TRBV20-1 and TRBJ2-2; as DNA is missing, the TRBD2 call by TCRdb cannot be tested. This CDR3 reads CSAKNGLLESNTGELFF.